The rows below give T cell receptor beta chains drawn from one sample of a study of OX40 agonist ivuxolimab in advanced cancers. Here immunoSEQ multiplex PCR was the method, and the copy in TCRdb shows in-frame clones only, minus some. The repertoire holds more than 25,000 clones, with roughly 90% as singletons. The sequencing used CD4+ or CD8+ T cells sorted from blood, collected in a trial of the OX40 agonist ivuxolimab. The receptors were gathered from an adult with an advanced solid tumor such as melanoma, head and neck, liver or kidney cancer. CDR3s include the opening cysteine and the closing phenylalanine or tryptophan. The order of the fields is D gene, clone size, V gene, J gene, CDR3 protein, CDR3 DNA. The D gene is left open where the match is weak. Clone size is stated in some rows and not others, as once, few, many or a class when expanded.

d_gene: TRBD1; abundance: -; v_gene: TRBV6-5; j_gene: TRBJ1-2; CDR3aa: CASRGQGGYGYTF; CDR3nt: TGTGCCAGCAGAGGACAGGGGGGATATGGCTACACCTTC
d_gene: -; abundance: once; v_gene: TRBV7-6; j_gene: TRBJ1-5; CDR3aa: CASSIDGSNQPQHF; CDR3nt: TGTGCCAGCAGCATCGACGGTAGCAATCAGCCCCAGCATTTT
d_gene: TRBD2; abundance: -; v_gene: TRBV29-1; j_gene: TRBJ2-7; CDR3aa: CSVESGLAREQYF; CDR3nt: TGCAGCGTTGAATCGGGACTAGCGCGAGAGCAGTACTTC
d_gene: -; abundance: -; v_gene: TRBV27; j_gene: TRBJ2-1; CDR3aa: CASRDGGTDNEQFF; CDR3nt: TGTGCCAGCAGGGATGGCGGGACTGACAATGAGCAGTTCTTC
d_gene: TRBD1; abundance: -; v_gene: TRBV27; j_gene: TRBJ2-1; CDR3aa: CASSSNTGGWEQFF; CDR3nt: TGTGCCAGCAGTTCAAACACAGGGGGCTGGGAGCAGTTCTTC
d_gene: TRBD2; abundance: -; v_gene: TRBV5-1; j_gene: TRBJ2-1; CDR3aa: CASSGRTSGRAYNEQFF; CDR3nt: TGCGCCAGCAGCGGAAGGACTAGCGGGAGGGCCTACAATGAGCAGTTCTTC
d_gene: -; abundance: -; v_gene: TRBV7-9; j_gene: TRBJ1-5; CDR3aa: CASSSNRGGSNQPQHF; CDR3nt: TGTGCCAGCAGTTCAAATAGGGGAGGTAGCAATCAGCCCCAGCATTTT
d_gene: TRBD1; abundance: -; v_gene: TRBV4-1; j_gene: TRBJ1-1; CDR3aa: CASSPPGGTEAFF; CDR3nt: TGCGCCAGCAGCCCCCCAGGGGGCACTGAAGCTTTCTTT
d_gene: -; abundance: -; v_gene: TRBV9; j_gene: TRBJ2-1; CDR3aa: CASSVGDSQVNEQFF; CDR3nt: TGTGCCAGCAGCGTAGGGGACTCCCAAGTCAATGAGCAGTTCTTC
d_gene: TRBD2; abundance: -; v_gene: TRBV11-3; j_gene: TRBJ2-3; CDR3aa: CASSLVEAGGTDTQYF; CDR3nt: TGTGCCAGCAGCTTAGTTGAAGCGGGAGGGACAGATACGCAGTATTTT
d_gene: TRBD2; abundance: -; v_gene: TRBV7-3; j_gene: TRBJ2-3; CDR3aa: CASSLSGTRDPDTQYF; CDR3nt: TGTGCCAGCAGCCTAAGCGGGACTAGGGATCCAGATACGCAGTATTTT
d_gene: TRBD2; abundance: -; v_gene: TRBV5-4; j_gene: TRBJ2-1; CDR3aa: CASSPEVGGSTAFF; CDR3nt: TGTGCCAGCAGCCCAGAGGTGGGCGGGAGTACTGCATTCTTC
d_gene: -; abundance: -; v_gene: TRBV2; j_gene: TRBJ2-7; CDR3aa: CASSEGYEQYF; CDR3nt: TGTGCCAGCAGTGAAGGCTACGAGCAGTACTTC
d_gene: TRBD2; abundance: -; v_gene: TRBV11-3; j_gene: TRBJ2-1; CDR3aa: CASSSRLAGGHEQFF; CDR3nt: TGTGCCAGCAGCTCCCGACTAGCGGGAGGTCATGAGCAGTTCTTC
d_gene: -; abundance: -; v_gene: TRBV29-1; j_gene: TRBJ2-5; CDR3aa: CSVPTGTSETQYF; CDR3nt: TGCAGCGTTCCCACCGGGACATCGGAGACCCAGTACTTC
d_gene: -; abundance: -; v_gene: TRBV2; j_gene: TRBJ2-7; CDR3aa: CASLSGKIAYEQYF; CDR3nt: TGTGCCTCGCTTTCCGGGAAGATCGCCTACGAGCAGTACTTC
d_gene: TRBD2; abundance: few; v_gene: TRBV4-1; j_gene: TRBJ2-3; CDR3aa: CASSQVAGLSDTQYF; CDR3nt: TGCGCCAGCAGCCAAGTAGCGGGCCTGTCAGATACGCAGTATTTT
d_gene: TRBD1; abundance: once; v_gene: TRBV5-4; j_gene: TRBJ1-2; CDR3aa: CASSLIGTGLRGYTF; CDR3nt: TGTGCCAGCAGCTTAATCGGGACAGGGCTTCGTGGCTACACCTTC
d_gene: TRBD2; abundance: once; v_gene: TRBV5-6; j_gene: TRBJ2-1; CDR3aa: CASSLELAGANEQFF; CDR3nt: TGTGCCAGCAGCTTGGAACTAGCGGGAGCCAATGAGCAGTTCTTC
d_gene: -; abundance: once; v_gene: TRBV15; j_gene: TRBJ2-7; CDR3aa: CATSRDSGNYEQYF; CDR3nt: TGTGCCACCAGCAGAGATTCAGGGAACTACGAGCAGTACTTC
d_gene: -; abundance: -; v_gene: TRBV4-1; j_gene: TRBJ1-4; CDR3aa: CASSRATNEKLFF; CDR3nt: TGCGCCAGCAGCCGGGCAACTAATGAAAAACTGTTTTTT
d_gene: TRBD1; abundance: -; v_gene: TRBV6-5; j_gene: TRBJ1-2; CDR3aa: CASSGTGGGYGYTF; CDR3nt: TGTGCCAGCAGTGGGACAGGGGGAGGCTATGGCTACACCTTC